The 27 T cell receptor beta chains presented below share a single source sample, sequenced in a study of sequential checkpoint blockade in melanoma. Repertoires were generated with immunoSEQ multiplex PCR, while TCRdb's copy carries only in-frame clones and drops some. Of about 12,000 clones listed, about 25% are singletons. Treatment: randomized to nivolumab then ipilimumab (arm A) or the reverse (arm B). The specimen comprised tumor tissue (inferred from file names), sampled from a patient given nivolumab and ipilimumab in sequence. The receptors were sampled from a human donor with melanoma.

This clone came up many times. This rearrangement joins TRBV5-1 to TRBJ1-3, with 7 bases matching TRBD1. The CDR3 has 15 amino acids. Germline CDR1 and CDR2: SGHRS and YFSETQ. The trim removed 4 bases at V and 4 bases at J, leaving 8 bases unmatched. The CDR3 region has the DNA TGCGCCAGCAGCCCGGGGGACAGTAGAGGAAACACCATATATTTT. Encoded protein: CASSPGDSRGNTIYF.

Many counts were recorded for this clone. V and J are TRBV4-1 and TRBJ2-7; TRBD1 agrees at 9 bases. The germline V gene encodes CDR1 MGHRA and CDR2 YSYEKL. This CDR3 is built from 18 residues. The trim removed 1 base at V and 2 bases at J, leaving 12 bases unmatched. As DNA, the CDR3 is TGCGCCAGCAGCCAAGGACATGGGACAGGGCTATTTCCCTACGAGCAGTACTTC. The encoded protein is CASSQGHGTGLFPYEQYF.

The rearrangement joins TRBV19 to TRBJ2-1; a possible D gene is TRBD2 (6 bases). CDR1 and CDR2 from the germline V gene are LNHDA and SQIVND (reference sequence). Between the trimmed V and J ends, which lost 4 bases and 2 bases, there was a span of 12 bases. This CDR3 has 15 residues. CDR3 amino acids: CASSRTGLPYNEQFF. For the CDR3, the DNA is TGTGCCAGTAGTAGGACGGGACTGCCCTACAATGAGCAGTTCTTC. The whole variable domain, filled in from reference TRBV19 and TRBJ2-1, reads DGGITQSPKYLFRKEGQNVTLSCEQNLNHDAMYWYRQDPGQGLRLIYYSQIVNDFQKGDIAEGYSVSREKKESFPLTVTSAQKNPTAFYLCASSRTGLPYNEQFFGPGTRLTVL.

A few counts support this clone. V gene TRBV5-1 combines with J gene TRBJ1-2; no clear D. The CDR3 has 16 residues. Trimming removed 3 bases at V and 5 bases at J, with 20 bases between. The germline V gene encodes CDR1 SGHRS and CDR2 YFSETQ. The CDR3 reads CASSWWRSFSVYGYTF. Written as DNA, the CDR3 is TGCGCCAGCAGCTGGTGGAGGAGCTTTTCCGTTTATGGCTACACCTTC.

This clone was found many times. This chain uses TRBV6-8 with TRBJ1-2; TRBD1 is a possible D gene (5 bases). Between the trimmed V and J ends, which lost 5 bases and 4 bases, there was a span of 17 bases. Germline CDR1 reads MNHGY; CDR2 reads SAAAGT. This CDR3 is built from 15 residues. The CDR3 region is CASSGVADTVYGYTF. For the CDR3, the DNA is TGTGCCAGCAGTGGGGTCGCGGACACGGTCTATGGCTACACCTTC.

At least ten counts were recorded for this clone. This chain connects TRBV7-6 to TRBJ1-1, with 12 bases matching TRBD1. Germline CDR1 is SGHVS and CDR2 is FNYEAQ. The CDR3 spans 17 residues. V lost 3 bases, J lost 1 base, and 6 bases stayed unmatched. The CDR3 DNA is TGTGCCAGCAGCTTGACACCGGGACAGGGGGCGAACACTGAAGCTTTCTTT. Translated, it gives CASSLTPGQGANTEAFF.

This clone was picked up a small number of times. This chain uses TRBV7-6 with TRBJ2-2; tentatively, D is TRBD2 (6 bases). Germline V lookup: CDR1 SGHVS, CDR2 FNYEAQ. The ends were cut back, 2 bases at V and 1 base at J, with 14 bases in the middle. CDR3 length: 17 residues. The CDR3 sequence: CASSLRRGFGNTGELFF. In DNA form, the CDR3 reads TGTGCCAGCAGCTTAAGGAGGGGATTCGGGAACACCGGGGAGCTGTTTTTT. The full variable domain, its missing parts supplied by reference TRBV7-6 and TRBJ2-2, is GAGVSQSPRYKVTKRGQDVALRCDPISGHVSLYWYRQALGQGPEFLTYFNYEAQQDKSGLPNDRFSAERPEGSISTLTIQRTEQRDSAMYRCASSLRRGFGNTGELFFGEGSRLTVL.

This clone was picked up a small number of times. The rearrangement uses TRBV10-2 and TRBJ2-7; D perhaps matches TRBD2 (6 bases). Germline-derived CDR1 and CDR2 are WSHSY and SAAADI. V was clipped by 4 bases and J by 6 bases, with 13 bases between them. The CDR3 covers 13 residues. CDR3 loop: CASSVGRRGEQYF. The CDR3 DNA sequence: TGCGCCAGCAGTGTTGGAAGGAGGGGCGAGCAGTACTTC.

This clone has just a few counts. Here the CDR3 DNA reads TGTGCCAGCAGCTCGGATTTGGCAGTTTACTATGGCTACACCTTC. Translation: CASSSDLAVYYGYTF. This chain uses TRBV7-6 with TRBJ1-2; D not certain. Per germline, CDR1 SGHVS and CDR2 FNYEAQ. The germline V and J ends were trimmed by 4 bases and 3 bases, with 15 bases remaining between them. The length of the CDR3 is 15 residues.

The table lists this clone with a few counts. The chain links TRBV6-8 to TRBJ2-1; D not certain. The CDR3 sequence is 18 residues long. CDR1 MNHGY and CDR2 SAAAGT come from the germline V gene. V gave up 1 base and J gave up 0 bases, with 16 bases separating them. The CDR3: CASSYFTPSYSSYNEQFF. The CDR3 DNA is TGTGCCAGCAGTTACTTTACACCGTCCTATAGCTCCTACAATGAGCAGTTCTTC.

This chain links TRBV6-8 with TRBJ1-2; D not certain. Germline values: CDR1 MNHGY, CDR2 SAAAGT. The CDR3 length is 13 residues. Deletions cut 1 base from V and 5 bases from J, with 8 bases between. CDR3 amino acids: CASSYLGRYGYTF. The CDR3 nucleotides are TGTGCCAGCAGTTACTTGGGTCGATATGGCTACACCTTC.

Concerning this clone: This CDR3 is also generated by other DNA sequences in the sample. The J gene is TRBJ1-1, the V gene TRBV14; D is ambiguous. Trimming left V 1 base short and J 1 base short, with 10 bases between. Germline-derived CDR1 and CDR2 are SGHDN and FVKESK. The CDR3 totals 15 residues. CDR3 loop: CASSQAGGANTEAFF. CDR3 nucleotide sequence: TGTGCCAGCAGCCAAGCGGGAGGCGCGAACACTGAAGCTTTCTTT. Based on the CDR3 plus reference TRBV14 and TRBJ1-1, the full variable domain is EAGVTQFPSHSVIEKGQTVTLRCDPISGHDNLYWYRRVMGKEIKFLLHFVKESKQDESGMPNNRFLAERTGGTYSTLKVQPAELEDSGVYFCASSQAGGANTEAFFGQGTRLTVV.

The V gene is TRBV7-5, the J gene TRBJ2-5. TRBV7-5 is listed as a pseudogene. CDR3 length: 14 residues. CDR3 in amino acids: CASSPRLYQETQYF. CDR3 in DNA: TGTGCCAGCAGCCCACGTCTGTACCAAGAGACCCAGTACTTC.

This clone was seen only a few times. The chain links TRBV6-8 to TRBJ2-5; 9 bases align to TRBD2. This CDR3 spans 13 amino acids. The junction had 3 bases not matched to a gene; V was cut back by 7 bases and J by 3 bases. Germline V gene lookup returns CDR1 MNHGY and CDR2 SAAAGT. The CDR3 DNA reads TGTGCCAGCAAGACTAGCGGTGAAGAGACCCAGTACTTC. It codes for CASKTSGEETQYF.

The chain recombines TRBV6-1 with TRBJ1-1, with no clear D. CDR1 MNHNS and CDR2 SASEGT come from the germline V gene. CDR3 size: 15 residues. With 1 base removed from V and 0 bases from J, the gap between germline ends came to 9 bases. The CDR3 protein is CASSEVLGLNTEAFF. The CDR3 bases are TGTGCCAGCAGTGAAGTTCTGGGCTTGAACACTGAAGCTTTCTTT.

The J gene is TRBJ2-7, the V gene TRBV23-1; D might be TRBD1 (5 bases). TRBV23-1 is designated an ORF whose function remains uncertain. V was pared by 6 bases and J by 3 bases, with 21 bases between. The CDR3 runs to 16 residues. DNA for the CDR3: TGCGCCAGCAGCCAAGATGGTTTTCAGGGTTTCTACGAGCAGTACTTC. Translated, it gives CASSQDGFQGFYEQYF.

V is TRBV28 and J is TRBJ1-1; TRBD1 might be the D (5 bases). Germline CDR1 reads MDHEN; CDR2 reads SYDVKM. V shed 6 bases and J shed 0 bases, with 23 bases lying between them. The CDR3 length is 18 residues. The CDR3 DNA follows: TGTGCCAGCAGCTGGGGGGGGAGAGGAGTAGTGGTGAACACTGAAGCTTTCTTT. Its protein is CASSWGGRGVVVNTEAFF.

The CDR3 region is CASSELAGPETQYF. In nucleotides, the CDR3 is TGTGCCAGCAGTGAGCTAGCGGGGCCAGAGACCCAGTACTTC. The chain links TRBV2 to TRBJ2-5; TRBD2 matches 9 bases. V shed 3 bases, J shed 4 bases, and the junction held 3 bases outside the gene matches. Germline lookup yields CDR1 SNHLY and CDR2 FYNNEI. This CDR3 is 14 amino acids long. The complete variable domain, with remaining parts taken from reference TRBV2 and TRBJ2-5, reads EPEVTQTPSHQVTQMGQEVILRCVPISNHLYFYWYRQILGQKVEFLVSFYNNEISEKSEIFDDQFSVERPDGSNFTLKIRSTKLEDSAMYFCASSELAGPETQYFGPGTRLLVL.

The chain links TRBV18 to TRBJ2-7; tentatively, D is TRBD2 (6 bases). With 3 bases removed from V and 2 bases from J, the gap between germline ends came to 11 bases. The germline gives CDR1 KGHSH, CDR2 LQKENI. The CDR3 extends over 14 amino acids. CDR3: CASSPGGNPYEQYV. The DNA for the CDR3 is TGTGCCAGCTCACCTGGAGGGAACCCCTACGAGCAGTACGTC.

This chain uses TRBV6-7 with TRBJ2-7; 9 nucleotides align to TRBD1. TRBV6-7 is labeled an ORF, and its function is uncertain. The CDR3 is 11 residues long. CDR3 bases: TGTGCTGCGGGACAGGGCTACGAGCAGTACGTC. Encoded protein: CAAGQGYEQYV.

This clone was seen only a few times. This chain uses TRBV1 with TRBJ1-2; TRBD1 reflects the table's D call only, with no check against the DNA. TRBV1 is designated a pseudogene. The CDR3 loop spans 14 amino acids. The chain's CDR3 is CASSQERTAYGYTF. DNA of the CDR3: TGCGCCAGCAGCCAAGAAAGGACAGCGTATGGCTACACCTTC.

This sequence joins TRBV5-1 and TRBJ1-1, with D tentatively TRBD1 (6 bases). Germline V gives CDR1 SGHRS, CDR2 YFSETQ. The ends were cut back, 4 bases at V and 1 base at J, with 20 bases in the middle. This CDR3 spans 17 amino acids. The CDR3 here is CASSTILTGTPNTEAFF. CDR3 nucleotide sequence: TGCGCCAGCAGCACCATTCTCACAGGGACCCCGAACACTGAAGCTTTCTTT.

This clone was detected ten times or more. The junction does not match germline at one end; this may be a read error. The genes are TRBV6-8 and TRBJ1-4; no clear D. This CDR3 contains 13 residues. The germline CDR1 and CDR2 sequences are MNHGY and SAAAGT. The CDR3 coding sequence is TGTGCCATCAGTGCCCCTAAACTGGGAAAACTGTTTTTT. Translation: CAISAPKLGKLFF.

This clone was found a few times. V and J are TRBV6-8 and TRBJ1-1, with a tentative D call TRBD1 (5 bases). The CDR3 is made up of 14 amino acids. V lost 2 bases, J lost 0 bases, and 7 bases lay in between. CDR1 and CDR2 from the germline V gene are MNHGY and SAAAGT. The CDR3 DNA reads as TGTGCCAGCAGTTACGGGACGGTGAACACTGAAGCTTTCTTT. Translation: CASSYGTVNTEAFF.

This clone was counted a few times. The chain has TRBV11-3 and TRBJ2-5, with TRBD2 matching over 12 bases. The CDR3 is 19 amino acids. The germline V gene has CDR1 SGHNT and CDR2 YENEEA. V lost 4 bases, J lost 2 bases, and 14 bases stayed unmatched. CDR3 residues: CASSSPVRLAGAPQETQYF. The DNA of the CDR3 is TGTGCCAGCAGCTCCCCAGTAAGACTAGCGGGGGCCCCACAAGAGACCCAGTACTTC.

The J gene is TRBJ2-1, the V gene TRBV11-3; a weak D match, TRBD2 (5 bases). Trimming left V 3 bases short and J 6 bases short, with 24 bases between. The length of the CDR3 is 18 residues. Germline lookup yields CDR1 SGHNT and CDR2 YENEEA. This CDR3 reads CASSFSWRYGDVINEQFF. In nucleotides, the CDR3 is TGTGCCAGCAGCTTTAGTTGGCGATACGGGGATGTTATCAATGAGCAGTTCTTC.

CDR3: CASGRDGGVNTEAFF. DNA of the CDR3: TGCGCCAGCGGCCGGGACGGAGGGGTGAACACTGAAGCTTTCTTT. The chain couples TRBV5-1 to TRBJ1-1; D might be TRBD1 (5 bases). V was shortened by 7 bases and J by 0 bases, with 16 bases between the two germline ends. The CDR3 covers 15 residues. CDR1 is SGHRS and CDR2 is YFSETQ in the germline V gene.